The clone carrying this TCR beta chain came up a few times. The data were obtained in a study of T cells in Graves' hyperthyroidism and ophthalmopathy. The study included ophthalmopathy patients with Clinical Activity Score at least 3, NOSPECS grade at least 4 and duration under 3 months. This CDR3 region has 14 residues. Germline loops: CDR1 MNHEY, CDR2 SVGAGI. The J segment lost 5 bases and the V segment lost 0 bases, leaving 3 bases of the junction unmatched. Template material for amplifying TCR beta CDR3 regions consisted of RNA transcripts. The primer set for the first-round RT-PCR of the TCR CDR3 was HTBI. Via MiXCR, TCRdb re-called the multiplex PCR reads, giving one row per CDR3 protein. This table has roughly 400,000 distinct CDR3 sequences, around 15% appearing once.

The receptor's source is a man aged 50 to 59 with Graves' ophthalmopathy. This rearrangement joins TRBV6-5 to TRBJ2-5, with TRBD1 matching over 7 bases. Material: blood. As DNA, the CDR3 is TGTGCCAGCAGTTACTCAGACAGGGACGAGACCCAGTACTTC. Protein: CASSYSDRDETQYF.